The entry that follows covers one T cell receptor beta chain sequence. Its antigen is not known. The data were taken from a study of T cell responses to AZD1222 COVID-19 vaccine. Notes on the study in general: Baseline antibody screening turned up just a handful of seropositive AZD1222 recipients. Samples come after the peak T cell response, not at day 14.

Clones were read by immunoSEQ multiplex PCR, and TCRdb kept only the in-frame ones, dropping some. Of about 150,000 clones listed, around 87% were seen once; the top ten hold roughly a tenth. Trimming took off 1 base at V and 1 base at J, with 7 bases between the two ends. The CDR3 covers 14 residues. Germline-derived CDR1 and CDR2 are SGHDN and FVKESK. The J gene is TRBJ1-1, the V gene TRBV14; no definite D call. This clonotype was obtained from an adult who received the AZD1222 COVID-19 vaccine. Sequenced here: peripheral blood, sampled 28 days after the second AZD1222 dose. DNA of the CDR3: TGTGCCAGCAGCCAAGTCTCCGGGAACACTGAAGCTTTCTTT. Residues: CASSQVSGNTEAFF.